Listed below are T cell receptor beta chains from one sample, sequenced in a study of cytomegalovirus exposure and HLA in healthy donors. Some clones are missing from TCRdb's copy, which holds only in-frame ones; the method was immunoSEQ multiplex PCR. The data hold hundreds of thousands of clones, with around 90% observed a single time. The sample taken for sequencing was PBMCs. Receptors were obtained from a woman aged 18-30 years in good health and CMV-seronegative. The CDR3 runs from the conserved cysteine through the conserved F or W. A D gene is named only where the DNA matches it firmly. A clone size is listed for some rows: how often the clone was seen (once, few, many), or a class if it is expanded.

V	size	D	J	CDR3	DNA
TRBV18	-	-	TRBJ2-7	CASTRPGTRESYEQYF	TGTGCCAGCACCCGGCCGGGTACTCGCGAATCCTACGAGCAGTACTTC
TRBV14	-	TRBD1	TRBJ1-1	CASSQRDRNTEAFF	TGTGCCAGCAGCCAGCGGGACAGGAACACTGAAGCTTTCTTT
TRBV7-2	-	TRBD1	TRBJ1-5	CASSLGTGLNQPQHF	TGTGCCAGCAGCTTAGGGACAGGTCTAAATCAGCCCCAGCATTTT
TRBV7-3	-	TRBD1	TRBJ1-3	CASSPGGQSSGNTIYF	TGTGCCAGCAGCCCCGGGGGACAGAGCTCTGGAAACACCATATATTTT
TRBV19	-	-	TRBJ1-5	CASSVTDQGRDQPQHF	TGTGCCAGTAGTGTAACAGACCAGGGGAGAGATCAGCCCCAGCATTTT
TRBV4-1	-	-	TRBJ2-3	CASSQDPRTARNTQYF	TGCGCCAGCAGCCAAGACCCCCGGACAGCGAGAAATACGCAGTATTTT
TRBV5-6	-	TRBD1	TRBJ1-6	CASSRGQVNNSPLHF	TGTGCCAGCAGCCGCGGACAGGTCAACAATTCACCCCTCCACTTT
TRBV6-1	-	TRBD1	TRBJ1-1	CASSARQGAAVNTEAFF	TGTGCCAGCAGTGCACGACAGGGGGCTGCGGTGAACACTGAAGCTTTCTTT
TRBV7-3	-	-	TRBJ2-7	CASSFLRGDEQYF	TGTGCCAGCAGCTTTTTGCGGGGTGACGAGCAGTACTTC
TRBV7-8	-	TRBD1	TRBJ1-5	CASSSTGGGQPQHF	TGTGCCAGCAGCTCAACAGGGGGCGGTCAGCCCCAGCATTTT
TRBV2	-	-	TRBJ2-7	CASSEAVGLTYEQYF	TGTGCCAGCAGTGAAGCTGTGGGACTCACATACGAGCAGTACTTC
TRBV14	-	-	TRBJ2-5	CASSQEGANFPPQYF	TGTGCCAGCAGCCAAGAAGGGGCTAATTTTCCCCCCCAGTACTTC
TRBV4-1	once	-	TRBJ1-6	CASRRQEVYNSPLHF	TGCGCCAGCAGAAGACAGGAGGTCTATAATTCACCCCTCCACTTT
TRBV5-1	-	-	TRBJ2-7	CASSLGPKGPEYEQYF	TGCGCCAGCAGCTTGGGCCCTAAGGGGCCTGAGTACGAGCAGTACTTC
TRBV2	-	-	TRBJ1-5	CASSGGEGNQPQHF	TGTGCCAGCAGTGGAGGGGAGGGAAATCAGCCCCAGCATTTT
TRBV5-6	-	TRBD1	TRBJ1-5	CASSRDRGQGNQPQHF	TGTGCCAGCAGCCGTGACAGGGGGCAGGGCAATCAGCCCCAGCATTTT
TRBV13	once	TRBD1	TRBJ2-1	CASSPPDRNNEQFF	TGTGCCAGCAGCCCACCGGACAGGAACAATGAGCAGTTCTTC
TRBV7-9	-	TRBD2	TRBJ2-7	CASSLGTGGTTYEQYF	TGTGCCAGCAGCTTAGGGACCGGGGGGACCACCTACGAGCAGTACTTC
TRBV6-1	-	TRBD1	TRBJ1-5	CASSAMTGRRNQPQHF	TGTGCCAGCAGTGCAATGACAGGGAGGCGCAATCAGCCCCAGCATTTT
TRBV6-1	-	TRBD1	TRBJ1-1	CATPGQAYTEAFF	TGTGCCACCCCGGGACAGGCGTACACTGAAGCTTTCTTT
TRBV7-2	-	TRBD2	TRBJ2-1	CASSQGLAYNEQFF	TGTGCCAGCAGCCAGGGACTAGCCTACAATGAGCAGTTCTTC
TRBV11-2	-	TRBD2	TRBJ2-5	CASSLGLSGGFQETQYF	TGTGCCAGCAGCTTAGGACTGAGCGGGGGGTTCCAAGAGACCCAGTACTTC
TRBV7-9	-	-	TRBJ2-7	CASGEAGEQYF	TGTGCCAGCGGGGAAGCGGGCGAGCAGTACTTC
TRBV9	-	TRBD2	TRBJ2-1	CASSVETSGGDEQFF	TGTGCCAGCAGCGTAGAAACTAGCGGGGGTGATGAGCAGTTCTTC
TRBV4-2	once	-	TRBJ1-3	CASSPKPLGGQSSKNSGNTIYF	TGTGCCAGCAGCCCAAAACCGTTAGGCGGACAGTCTTCTAAAAACTCTGGAAACACCATATATTTT
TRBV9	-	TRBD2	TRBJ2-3	CASSVSGGASDTQYF	TGTGCCAGCAGCGTGAGCGGGGGGGCCTCAGATACGCAGTATTTT
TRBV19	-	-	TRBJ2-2	CASSSGRFGGELFF	TGTGCCAGTAGTAGTGGCAGGTTCGGCGGGGAGCTGTTTTTT
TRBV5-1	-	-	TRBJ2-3	CASSFSGGAQYF	TGCGCCAGCAGCTTTTCAGGAGGTGCGCAGTATTTT
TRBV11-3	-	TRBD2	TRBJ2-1	CASSRRAGEGNEQFF	TGTGCCAGCAGCCGACGAGCGGGGGAGGGCAATGAGCAGTTCTTC
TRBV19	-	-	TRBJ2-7	CASSISGSPLDYYEQYF	TGTGCCAGCAGTATCTCGGGTTCCCCCCTAGACTACTACGAGCAGTACTTC
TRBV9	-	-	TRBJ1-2	CASSVAQTNYGYTF	TGTGCCAGCAGCGTAGCACAGACAAACTATGGCTACACCTTC
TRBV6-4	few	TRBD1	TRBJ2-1	CASSTGQGGYKFF	TGTGCCAGCAGTACGGGACAGGGAGGGTATAAGTTCTTC
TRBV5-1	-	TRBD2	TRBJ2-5	CASSPGLVGPIQETQYF	TGCGCCAGCAGCCCGGGACTAGTGGGACCGATCCAAGAGACCCAGTACTTC
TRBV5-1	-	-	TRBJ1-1	CASSLIGLQNTEAFF	TGCGCCAGCAGCTTGATAGGACTTCAGAACACTGAAGCTTTCTTT
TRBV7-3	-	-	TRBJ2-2	CASSPFVSASRTGELFF	TGTGCCAGCAGCCCTTTCGTCAGCGCCTCTAGGACCGGGGAGCTGTTTTTT
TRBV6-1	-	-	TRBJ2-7	CASSPQGSAYEQYF	TGTGCCAGCAGTCCGCAGGGCTCGGCCTACGAGCAGTACTTC
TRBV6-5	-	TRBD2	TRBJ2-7	CASRSSGGSSYEQYF	TGTGCCAGCAGAAGTAGCGGGGGAAGCTCCTACGAGCAGTACTTC
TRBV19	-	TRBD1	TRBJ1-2	CASSPRTGVDYGYTF	TGTGCCAGTAGCCCAAGGACAGGGGTGGACTATGGCTACACCTTC
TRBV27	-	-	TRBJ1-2	CASSLSRSREPNYGYTF	TGTGCCAGCAGTTTATCGCGCTCCAGGGAACCTAACTATGGCTACACCTTC
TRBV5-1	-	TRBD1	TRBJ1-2	CASSLAPTGRYGYTF	TGCGCCAGCAGCTTGGCCCCGACAGGGAGGTATGGCTACACCTTC
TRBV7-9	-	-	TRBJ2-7	CASAGQSSYEQYF	TGTGCCAGCGCGGGCCAAAGCTCCTACGAGCAGTACTTC
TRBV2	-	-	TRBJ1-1	CASREQGGGTEAFF	TGTGCCAGCAGAGAACAGGGCGGTGGCACTGAAGCTTTCTTT
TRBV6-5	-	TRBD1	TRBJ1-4	CASSPRDSNEKLFF	TGTGCCAGCAGTCCGCGGGACAGTAATGAAAAACTGTTTTTT
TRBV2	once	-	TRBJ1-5	CASSEDWGLYQPRHF	TGTGCCAGCAGTGAAGATTGGGGCCTTTATCAGCCCCGGCATTTT
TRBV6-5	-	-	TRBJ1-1	CAGAGTPQNTEAFF	TGTGCCGGGGCCGGGACTCCCCAGAACACTGAAGCTTTCTTT
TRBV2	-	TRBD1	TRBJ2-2	CASTGTANTGELFF	TGTGCCAGTACCGGGACAGCGAACACCGGGGAGCTGTTTTTT
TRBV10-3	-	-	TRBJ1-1	CAISSGVKDTEAFF	TGTGCCATCAGCTCGGGAGTTAAGGACACTGAAGCTTTCTTT
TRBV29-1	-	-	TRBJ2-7	CSVEEGGSYEQYF	TGCAGCGTTGAAGAAGGGGGCTCCTACGAGCAGTACTTC
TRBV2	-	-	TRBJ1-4	CASSGRGGWEKLFF	TGTGCCAGCAGTGGCCGAGGGGGATGGGAAAAACTGTTTTTT
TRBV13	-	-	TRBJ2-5	CASSTWSGDRETQYF	TGTGCCAGCAGCACTTGGTCAGGGGATCGAGAGACCCAGTACTTC
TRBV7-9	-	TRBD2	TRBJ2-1	CASSSRAGTSLFNEQFF	TGTGCCAGCAGCTCACGCGCCGGGACTAGTTTATTCAATGAGCAGTTCTTC
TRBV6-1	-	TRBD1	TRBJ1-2	CASSEKDRGPYGYTF	TGTGCCAGCAGTGAAAAGGACAGGGGGCCCTATGGCTACACCTTC
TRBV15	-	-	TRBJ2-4	CTTTRSGPGAKNIQYF	TGTACCACCACCAGGTCAGGACCGGGGGCCAAAAACATTCAGTACTTC